The next 21 T cell receptor beta chains were all read from a single sample in a study of blood T cell repertoires in COVID-19. Clones were sequenced by immunoSEQ multiplex PCR, and TCRdb holds only the in-frame ones, with some missing. Altogether about 210,000 clones are present, approximately 80% being singletons, with the ten largest covering roughly 4.3%. The sequenced material came from PBMCs or T cells enriched from blood (not recorded which). Receptors were obtained from a man aged 30 to 39 with acute COVID-19.

The chain carries TRBV29-1 and TRBJ1-3, with D unresolved. The CDR3 length is 14 residues. Deletions cut 3 bases from V and 4 bases from J, with 13 bases between. Germline loops: CDR1 SQVTM, CDR2 ANQGSEA. The CDR3 nucleotides are TGCAGCGTTGATGCAGGCTTGCGCGGAAACACCATATATTTT. Translation gives CSVDAGLRGNTIYF. The full variable domain, its missing parts supplied by reference TRBV29-1 and TRBJ1-3, is SAVISQKPSRDICQRGTSLTIQCQVDSQVTMMFWYRQQPGQSLTLIATANQGSEATYESGFVIDKFPISRPNLTFSTLTVSNMSPEDSSIYLCSVDAGLRGNTIYFGEGSWLTVV.

The rearrangement links TRBV5-1 to TRBJ1-2; 10 bases fit TRBD1. Looked up from germline, CDR1 is SGHRS and CDR2 is YFSETQ. The CDR3 is 16 residues long. The J segment lost 4 bases and the V segment lost 5 bases, leaving 11 bases of the junction unmatched. As DNA, the CDR3 is TGCGCCAGCAGTTATTCCGGGACAGGGGTAGTCTATGGCTACACCTTC. This codes for CASSYSGTGVVYGYTF.

CDR3 DNA: TGTGCCAGCAGCTTACGACGGGCAGAAGGGGCCGGGGAGCTGTTTTTT. Its translation is CASSLRRAEGAGELFF. V gene TRBV7-3 combines with J gene TRBJ2-2; D might be TRBD1 (5 bases). Germline lookup yields CDR1 SGHTA and CDR2 FQGTGA. Trimming cost V 2 bases and J 6 bases, with 16 bases left between them. The CDR3 has 16 residues.

V is TRBV6-5 and J is TRBJ1-3; 8 nucleotides align to TRBD1. CDR3 length: 15 residues. V shed 4 bases and J 2 bases; nucleotides not matched to a gene: 4. In germline, CDR1 is MNHEY, CDR2 SVGAGI. CDR3 sequence (DNA): TGTGCCAGCAGTTCCCAGACAGGGGCTGGAAACACCATATATTTT. This sequence encodes CASSSQTGAGNTIYF.

The V and J genes are TRBV7-3 and TRBJ1-1, with D perhaps TRBD1 (5 bases). The CDR3 runs 13 residues. The V end lost 3 bases, the J end lost 6 bases, and 11 bases lay between the germline ends. Germline CDR1 SGHTA, CDR2 FQGTGA. The CDR3 DNA sequence: TGTGCCAGCAGCTTTTTTCAGGGATCTGAAGCTTTCTTT. Translation gives CASSFFQGSEAFF.

The chain couples TRBV27 to TRBJ1-6, with D maybe TRBD1 (6 bases). This CDR3 has 14 residues. V dropped 6 bases and J dropped 6 bases, with 12 bases sitting between them. The germline CDR1 and CDR2 sequences are MNHEY and SMNVEV (reference sequence). CDR3: CASRWTEPNSPLHF. DNA of the CDR3: TGTGCCAGCAGATGGACAGAACCTAATTCACCCCTCCACTTT.

This chain connects TRBV3-1 (or the pseudogene TRBV3-2) to TRBJ2-5; D remains ambiguous. CDR3 size: 14 residues. The germline V gene has CDR1 LGHDT and CDR2 YNNKEL (reference sequence). Trimming removed 1 base from V and 3 bases from J, with 9 bases in between. The CDR3 region has the DNA TGTGCCAGCAGCCAAGGAGGCCGTAAAGAGACCCAGTACTTC. As protein: CASSQGGRKETQYF.

This clone was counted once. The rearrangement uses TRBV4-2 and TRBJ1-2; a weak D match, TRBD1 (6 bases). The germline V gene has CDR1 LGHNA and CDR2 YNFKEQ. CDR3 length: 14 amino acids. With 1 base removed from V and 4 bases from J, the gap between germline ends came to 10 bases. The CDR3 DNA reads as TGTGCCAGCAGCCAAGCGCCGGACAGCTATGGCTACACCTTC. It encodes CASSQAPDSYGYTF.

This clone was found many times. The chain combines TRBV10-3 with TRBJ2-2; 9 nucleotides align to TRBD1. Germline V CDR1 and CDR2: ENHRY, SYGVKD. The length of the CDR3 is 15 residues. V gave up 1 base and J gave up 5 bases; unmatched junction bases: 2. CDR3 residues: CAISELGQGTGELFF. DNA for the CDR3: TGTGCCATCAGTGAGTTAGGACAGGGGACCGGGGAGCTGTTTTTT.

In this sample, this clone turned up once. This rearrangement joins TRBV30 to TRBJ1-5, with 9 bases matching TRBD1. This CDR3 spans 15 amino acids. Germline CDR1 reads GTSNPN; CDR2 reads SVGIG (reference sequence). Losses at the gene ends were 1 base for V and 3 bases for J; bases not matched to a gene: 4. CDR3: CAWSAGTGNNQPQHF. As DNA, the CDR3 is TGTGCCTGGAGTGCCGGGACAGGGAACAATCAGCCCCAGCATTTT.

The V and J genes are TRBV4-1 and TRBJ2-5; D is uncertain. V gave up 0 bases and J gave up 5 bases, with 10 bases separating them. Germline lookup yields CDR1 MGHRA and CDR2 YSYEKL. This CDR3 is built from 14 residues. CDR3 coding DNA: TGCGCCAGCAGCCAAGACCCTGGCCAGGAGACCCAGTACTTC. This gives the protein CASSQDPGQETQYF.

The chain has TRBV6-5 and TRBJ2-5; D is perhaps TRBD1 (6 bases). The germline V and J ends were trimmed by 6 bases and 5 bases, with 10 bases remaining between them. Germline V gene data show CDR1 as MNHEY and CDR2 as SVGAGI. The CDR3 consists of 12 residues. CDR3 coding DNA: TGTGCCAGCAGGCCTACAGGGGAGACCCAGTACTTC. Its translation is CASRPTGETQYF.

This clone was detected only once. The chain recombines TRBV10-3 with TRBJ2-7, with D perhaps TRBD1 (7 bases). This CDR3 comprises 13 residues. Germline V CDR1 and CDR2: ENHRY, SYGVKD. Trimming removed 6 bases at V and 3 bases at J, with 12 bases between. The CDR3: CAIRAGQSYEQYF. CDR3 DNA: TGTGCCATCAGGGCGGGACAGAGCTACGAGCAGTACTTC.

This clone showed up just a few times. V gene TRBV2 combines with J gene TRBJ1-3, with D possibly matching TRBD1 (6 bases). Germline assignment: CDR1 SNHLY and CDR2 FYNNEI. V lost 7 bases to trimming and J lost 5 bases, with 27 bases between them. The CDR3 extends over 18 amino acids. CDR3 in amino acids: CASKEWATGQNWRNTIYF. CDR3 in DNA: TGTGCCAGCAAAGAGTGGGCCACGGGACAAAATTGGAGAAACACCATATATTTT.

The V call is TRBV5-4, the J call TRBJ2-2, with 8 bases fitting TRBD1. Looked up from germline, CDR1 is SGHNT and CDR2 is YYREEE (reference sequence). The CDR3 sequence is 15 residues long. The V gene end was trimmed by 3 bases and the J gene end by 6 bases; junction bases not matched to a gene: 7. Here the CDR3 DNA reads TGTGCCAGCAGCTACGGACAGGGTTCCCCCGGGGAGCTGTTTTTT. This codes for CASSYGQGSPGELFF.

The CDR3 nucleotides are TGTGCCAGCAGTGAAGGACAGTATGGCTATGGCTACACCTTC. This encodes CASSEGQYGYGYTF. This chain links TRBV2 with TRBJ1-2, with D tentatively TRBD1 (5 bases). This CDR3 is built from 14 residues. V shed 1 base and J shed 4 bases, with 10 bases lying between them. Germline-derived CDR1 and CDR2 are SNHLY and FYNNEI.

This clone has a handful of counts. V is TRBV19 and J is TRBJ1-1, with 7 bases lining up with TRBD1. Germline V gene data show CDR1 as LNHDA and CDR2 as SQIVND (reference sequence). CDR3 length: 17 amino acids. Trimming took 7 bases from V and 0 from J; bases not matched to a gene: 14. DNA of the CDR3: TGTGCCAGTAACCGGCCGGGACAGAAAACGATGAACACTGAAGCTTTCTTT. Its protein product is CASNRPGQKTMNTEAFF.

The chain combines TRBV11-2 with TRBJ1-4, with a weak D call TRBD1 (6 bases). V lost 1 base to trimming and J lost 6 bases, with 9 bases between them. In germline, CDR1 is SGHAT, CDR2 FQNNGV. The CDR3 has 14 amino acids. The DNA of the CDR3 is TGTGCCAGCAGCTTAGTGGGGGCTTATGAAAAACTGTTTTTT. It encodes CASSLVGAYEKLFF.

The chain has TRBV29-1 and TRBJ1-3, with 7 bases lining up with TRBD1. The CDR3 extends over 12 amino acids. Germline CDR1 is SQVTM and CDR2 is ANQGSEA. The V and J ends lost 6 bases and 7 bases, in that order; junction bases with no gene match: 6. CDR3 protein: CSVIYRGNTIYF. The DNA for the CDR3 is TGCAGCGTCATATACAGGGGCAACACCATATATTTT. Drawing the rest from reference TRBV29-1 and TRBJ1-3, the complete variable domain is SAVISQKPSRDICQRGTSLTIQCQVDSQVTMMFWYRQQPGQSLTLIATANQGSEATYESGFVIDKFPISRPNLTFSTLTVSNMSPEDSSIYLCSVIYRGNTIYFGEGSWLTVV.

This clone was counted once. The chain carries TRBV19 and TRBJ1-2; TRBD1 aligns across 7 bases. CDR1 and CDR2 from the germline V gene are LNHDA and SQIVND (reference sequence). The CDR3 loop spans 13 amino acids. V trimming: 3 bases; J trimming: 8 bases; junction bases outside the gene matches: 6. CDR3 coding DNA: TGTGCCAGTAGTATGGGGACAGAGGGCGGCTACACCTTC. Its protein is CASSMGTEGGYTF.

This clone was recorded a few times. The J gene is TRBJ1-5, the V gene TRBV28; possibly TRBD1 for D (6 bases). The CDR3 has 11 residues. Trimming cost V 5 bases and J 9 bases, with 8 bases left between them. Per germline, CDR1 MDHEN and CDR2 SYDVKM. The DNA of the CDR3 is TGTGCCAGCAGTCCAGGGGTGCCCCAGCATTTT. Protein product: CASSPGVPQHF.